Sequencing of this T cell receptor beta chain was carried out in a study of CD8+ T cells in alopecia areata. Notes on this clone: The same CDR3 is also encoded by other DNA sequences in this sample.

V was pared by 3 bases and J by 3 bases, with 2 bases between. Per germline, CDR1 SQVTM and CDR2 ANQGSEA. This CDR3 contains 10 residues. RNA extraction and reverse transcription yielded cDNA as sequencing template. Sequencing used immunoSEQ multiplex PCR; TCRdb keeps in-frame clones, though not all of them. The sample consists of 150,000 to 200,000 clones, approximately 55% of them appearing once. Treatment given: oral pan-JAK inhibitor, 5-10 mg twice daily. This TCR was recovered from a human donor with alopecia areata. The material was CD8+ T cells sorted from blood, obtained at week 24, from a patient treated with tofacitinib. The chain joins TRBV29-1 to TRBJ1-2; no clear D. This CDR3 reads CSVEDYGYTF. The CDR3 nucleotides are TGCAGCGTTGAGGACTATGGCTACACCTTC.